A selection of T cell receptor beta chains follows, all from one sample in a study of CD8 T cells in ankylosing spondylitis. TCRdb re-derived calls from the 5' RACE reads in MiXCR, one entry per CDR3 protein. The profile covers about 90,000 distinct CDR3 sequences, with about 8.1% appearing a single time and about 31% taken by the ten largest. The sample was blood, either unsorted or a sorted T cell fraction (not recorded which). These receptors all come from a male donor with ankylosing spondylitis. Both conserved end residues are part of each CDR3. A D gene is named only where the DNA matches it firmly. Size values are once, few and many counts, or a class for expanded clones, and some rows have none.

CDR3: CASSPTTPEGNEQFF; DNA: TGTGCCAGCAGCCCCACTACCCCCGAGGGCAATGAGCAGTTCTTC; V: TRBV6-1; size: many; J: TRBJ2-1; D: -
CDR3: CASSPPLLQGIQYF; DNA: TGTGCCAGCAGCCCTCCCTTACTCCAGGGTATTCAGTACTTC; V: TRBV7-9; size: many; J: TRBJ2-4; D: -
CDR3: CASSLAGVTEAFF; DNA: TGTGCCAGCAGCCTAGCGGGGGTCACTGAAGCTTTCTTT; V: TRBV7-8; size: -; J: TRBJ1-1; D: -
CDR3: CASRKSRLAGERGQETQYF; DNA: TGCGCCAGCAGGAAATCGAGACTAGCGGGAGAGAGGGGACAAGAGACCCAGTACTTC; V: TRBV10-2; size: few; J: TRBJ2-5; D: TRBD2
CDR3: CASSEVGNTEAFF; DNA: TGCGCCAGCAGTGAGGTGGGGAACACTGAAGCTTTCTTT; V: TRBV10-1; size: few; J: TRBJ1-1; D: -
CDR3: CASSPRVNTEAFF; DNA: TGTGCCAGCAGCCCCCGGGTGAACACTGAAGCTTTCTTT; V: TRBV14; size: -; J: TRBJ1-1; D: -
CDR3: CASSLYEGSLPEAFF; DNA: TGCGCCAGCAGCTTGTACGAGGGGTCGCTCCCTGAAGCTTTCTTT; V: TRBV5-1; size: -; J: TRBJ1-1; D: -
CDR3: CASSVAIGAGSNEKLFF; DNA: TGTGCCAGCAGCGTAGCTATTGGGGCCGGGTCTAATGAAAAACTGTTTTTT; V: TRBV9; size: -; J: TRBJ1-4; D: -
CDR3: CASSPGLAGGYEQYF; DNA: TGTGCCAGCTCACCGGGACTAGCGGGAGGCTACGAGCAGTACTTC; V: TRBV18; size: few; J: TRBJ2-7; D: TRBD2
CDR3: CASSFGDLEQFF; DNA: TGTGCCAGCAGCTTCGGCGATTTAGAGCAGTTCTTC; V: TRBV7-9; size: many; J: TRBJ2-1; D: -
CDR3: CASSPSHRGNSPLHF; DNA: TGTGCCAGCAGCCCTAGCCACAGGGGTAATTCACCCCTCCACTTT; V: TRBV9; size: many; J: TRBJ1-6; D: TRBD1
CDR3: CASSEQRIRLRKMSYEQYF; DNA: TGTGCCAGCTCGGAACAGCGGATAAGATTAAGAAAGATGTCCTACGAGCAGTACTTC; V: TRBV6-1; size: -; J: TRBJ2-7; D: -
CDR3: CASRGTGSYEQYF; DNA: TGTGCCAGCAGGGGGACAGGGAGTTACGAGCAGTACTTC; V: TRBV6-1; size: many; J: TRBJ2-7; D: TRBD1
CDR3: CASSYLIRESSYNEQFF; DNA: TGTGCCAGCAGTTACTTGATCCGGGAGAGCTCCTACAATGAGCAGTTCTTC; V: TRBV6-2/TRBV6-3; size: many; J: TRBJ2-1; D: -
CDR3: CASRLGGGPNEQYF; DNA: TGTGCCAGCCGATTAGGGGGAGGGCCTAACGAGCAGTACTTC; V: TRBV12-3/TRBV12-4; size: -; J: TRBJ2-7; D: -
CDR3: CASSPRTSVPNEQFF; DNA: TGTGCCAGCAGCCCCCGGACTAGCGTTCCTAATGAGCAGTTCTTC; V: TRBV7-9; size: many; J: TRBJ2-1; D: TRBD2
CDR3: CSARDRREGQGRYQPQHF; DNA: TGCAGTGCTAGAGACCGCCGGGAGGGACAGGGGAGGTATCAGCCCCAGCATTTT; V: TRBV20-1; size: few; J: TRBJ1-5; D: TRBD1
CDR3: CASRGGKETQYF; DNA: TGCGCCAGCAGAGGAGGGAAAGAGACCCAGTACTTC; V: TRBV5-1; size: few; J: TRBJ2-5; D: -
CDR3: CASSDRGRAEAFF; DNA: TGTGCCAGCAGTGACAGGGGGCGGGCTGAAGCTTTCTTT; V: TRBV12-3/TRBV12-4; size: many; J: TRBJ1-1; D: TRBD1
CDR3: CASSPLAVSYNEQFF; DNA: TGTGCCAGCAGCCCACTAGCGGTATCCTACAATGAGCAGTTCTTC; V: TRBV7-2; size: many; J: TRBJ2-1; D: TRBD2
CDR3: CSARAGTPRETQYF; DNA: TGCAGTGCTAGAGCGGGGACTCCACGAGAGACCCAGTACTTC; V: TRBV20-1; size: -; J: TRBJ2-5; D: -
CDR3: CASGAVNEKLFF; DNA: TGCGCCAGCGGGGCCGTTAATGAAAAACTGTTTTTT; V: TRBV4-1; size: -; J: TRBJ1-4; D: -
CDR3: CSARDIHTEAFF; DNA: TGCAGTGCTAGAGACATCCACACTGAAGCTTTCTTT; V: TRBV20-1; size: many; J: TRBJ1-1; D: -
CDR3: CASSLVRDTQYF; DNA: TGTGCCAGCAGCTTAGTACGGGATACGCAGTATTTT; V: TRBV7-9; size: many; J: TRBJ2-3; D: -
CDR3: CSARGRATDTQYF; DNA: TGCAGTGCTAGGGGCAGGGCTACAGATACGCAGTATTTT; V: TRBV20-1; size: -; J: TRBJ2-3; D: -
CDR3: CASKERGGEKLFF; DNA: TGTGCCAGCAAAGAGCGGGGGGGTGAAAAACTGTTTTTT; V: TRBV2; size: -; J: TRBJ1-4; D: -
CDR3: CASSPGTPSYNEQFF; DNA: TGTGCCAGCAGCCCCGGGACGCCGTCCTACAATGAGCAGTTCTTC; V: TRBV27; size: -; J: TRBJ2-1; D: -
CDR3: CASSSTAKNTEAFF; DNA: TGTGCCAGCAGTTCGACAGCTAAGAACACTGAAGCTTTCTTT; V: TRBV12-3/TRBV12-4; size: many; J: TRBJ1-1; D: -
CDR3: CASSERAEGLNTEAFF; DNA: TGTGCCAGCAGTGAAAGGGCGGAGGGATTGAACACTGAAGCTTTCTTT; V: TRBV6-1; size: few; J: TRBJ1-1; D: -
CDR3: CASRSLDGTNEKLFF; DNA: TGTGCCAGCAGGTCTTTGGACGGTACTAATGAAAAACTGTTTTTT; V: TRBV27; size: many; J: TRBJ1-4; D: -
CDR3: CSASPGYLGSNQPQHF; DNA: TGCAGTGCGTCCCCGGGATACCTTGGAAGCAATCAGCCCCAGCATTTT; V: TRBV20-1; size: -; J: TRBJ1-5; D: -
CDR3: CASRDVGGRGTGELFF; DNA: TGTGCCAGCAGGGATGTGGGGGGGCGCGGAACCGGGGAGCTGTTTTTT; V: TRBV12-3/TRBV12-4; size: few; J: TRBJ2-2; D: -
CDR3: CASSHRGQTNEQFF; DNA: TGCGCCAGCAGCCACCGAGGACAAACCAATGAGCAGTTCTTC; V: TRBV5-1; size: many; J: TRBJ2-1; D: -
CDR3: CATSDLGDSYNEQFF; DNA: TGTGCCACCAGTGATTTGGGGGACAGCTACAATGAGCAGTTCTTC; V: TRBV24-1; size: -; J: TRBJ2-1; D: TRBD1
CDR3: CSVPWAGPYNEQFF; DNA: TGCAGCGTTCCCTGGGCTGGACCCTACAATGAGCAGTTCTTC; V: TRBV29-1; size: many; J: TRBJ2-1; D: -
CDR3: CASIGQGGGTEAFF; DNA: TGCGCCAGCATTGGACAGGGCGGGGGCACTGAAGCTTTCTTT; V: TRBV5-1; size: -; J: TRBJ1-1; D: TRBD1
CDR3: CASSGAMRLAGTNTGELFF; DNA: TGTGCCAGCAGCGGGGCTATGAGACTAGCGGGAACGAACACCGGGGAGCTGTTTTTT; V: TRBV3-1; size: many; J: TRBJ2-2; D: TRBD2
CDR3: CASSGGATNYGYTF; DNA: TGTGCCAGCAGTGGAGGGGCTACTAACTATGGCTACACCTTC; V: TRBV12-3/TRBV12-4; size: -; J: TRBJ1-2; D: -
CDR3: CASSHSWGGWGNEQFF; DNA: TGTGCCAGCAGCCACTCGTGGGGAGGATGGGGCAATGAGCAGTTCTTC; V: TRBV4-2; size: many; J: TRBJ2-1; D: -
CDR3: CAISGREGRHEQFF; DNA: TGTGCCATCAGCGGGCGGGAGGGCCGGCATGAGCAGTTCTTC; V: TRBV5-4; size: many; J: TRBJ2-1; D: TRBD2
CDR3: CASSMTAYNEQFF; DNA: TGTGCCAGTAGTATGACAGCCTACAATGAGCAGTTCTTC; V: TRBV19; size: -; J: TRBJ2-1; D: -
CDR3: CASSHSGYEQYF; DNA: TGTGCCAGCAGCCATAGCGGCTACGAGCAGTACTTC; V: TRBV14; size: many; J: TRBJ2-7; D: -
CDR3: CASSKEGWGLNYEQFF; DNA: TGTGCCAGCAGCAAGGAGGGCTGGGGGCTTAACTATGAGCAGTTCTTC; V: TRBV21-1; size: -; J: TRBJ2-1; D: -
CDR3: CASSLRDSPYEQYF; DNA: TGTGCCAGCAGCTTAAGGGACAGTCCCTACGAGCAGTACTTC; V: TRBV7-9; size: -; J: TRBJ2-7; D: TRBD1
CDR3: CASSADRIYEQYF; DNA: TGTGCCAGCAGCGCAGACAGGATCTACGAGCAGTACTTC; V: TRBV7-9; size: -; J: TRBJ2-7; D: -
CDR3: CASSVSGLQETQYF; DNA: TGTGCCAGCAGTGTAAGCGGCCTTCAAGAGACCCAGTACTTC; V: TRBV14; size: -; J: TRBJ2-5; D: -
CDR3: CASRERGLSYEQFF; DNA: TGTGCCAGCAGGGAGCGTGGGCTTTCGTATGAGCAGTTCTTC; V: TRBV6-2/TRBV6-3; size: few; J: TRBJ2-1; D: -
CDR3: CSARSGRVANEQFF; DNA: TGCAGTGCTAGAAGCGGGAGGGTGGCCAATGAGCAGTTCTTC; V: TRBV20-1; size: few; J: TRBJ2-1; D: TRBD2
CDR3: CASIRLAGEADTQYF; DNA: TGTGCCAGCATACGACTAGCGGGAGAGGCAGATACGCAGTATTTT; V: TRBV6-1; size: -; J: TRBJ2-3; D: TRBD2
CDR3: CAISPDRVRETQYF; DNA: TGTGCCATCAGTCCGGACAGGGTGCGGGAGACCCAGTACTTC; V: TRBV10-3; size: few; J: TRBJ2-5; D: TRBD1
CDR3: CASSEVGENTQYF; DNA: TGTGCCAGCAGTGAAGTCGGGGAAAATACGCAGTATTTT; V: TRBV2; size: -; J: TRBJ2-3; D: -
CDR3: CASSPEVKTEAFF; DNA: TGTGCCAGCAGCCCTGAGGTGAAGACTGAAGCTTTCTTT; V: TRBV13; size: many; J: TRBJ1-1; D: -
CDR3: CASGLPHGSLSGNTIYF; DNA: TGTGCTAGTGGTTTGCCCCACGGGAGTCTCTCTGGAAACACCATATATTTT; V: TRBV12-5; size: many; J: TRBJ1-3; D: -
CDR3: CASSRGSSSYNEQFF; DNA: TGTGCCAGCAGTCGAGGGAGTAGCTCCTACAATGAGCAGTTCTTC; V: TRBV6-1; size: -; J: TRBJ2-1; D: -